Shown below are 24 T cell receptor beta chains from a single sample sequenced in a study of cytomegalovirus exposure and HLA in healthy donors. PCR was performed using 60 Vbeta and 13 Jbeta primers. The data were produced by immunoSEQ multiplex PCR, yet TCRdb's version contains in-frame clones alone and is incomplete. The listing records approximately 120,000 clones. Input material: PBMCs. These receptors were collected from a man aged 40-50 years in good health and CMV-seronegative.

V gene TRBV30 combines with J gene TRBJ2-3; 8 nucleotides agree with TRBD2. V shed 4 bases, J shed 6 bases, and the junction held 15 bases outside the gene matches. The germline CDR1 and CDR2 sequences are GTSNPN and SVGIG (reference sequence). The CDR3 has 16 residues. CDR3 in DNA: TGTGCCTGGAAGATCCCTTGGACTAGCTTGGGGGATACGCAGTATTTT. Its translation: CAWKIPWTSLGDTQYF.

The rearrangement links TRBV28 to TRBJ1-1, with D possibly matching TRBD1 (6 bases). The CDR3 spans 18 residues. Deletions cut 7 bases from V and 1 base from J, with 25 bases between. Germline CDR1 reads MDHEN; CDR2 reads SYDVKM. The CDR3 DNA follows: TGTGCCAGCAAAGGGCTAGCCGCGCAGGGGCCGGGGAACACTGAAGCTTTCTTT. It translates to CASKGLAAQGPGNTEAFF. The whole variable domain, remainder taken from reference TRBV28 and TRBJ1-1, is DVKVTQSSRYLVKRTGEKVFLECVQDMDHENMFWYRQDPGLGLRLIYFSYDVKMKEKGDIPEGYSVSREKKERFSLILESASTNQTSMYLCASKGLAAQGPGNTEAFFGQGTRLTVV.

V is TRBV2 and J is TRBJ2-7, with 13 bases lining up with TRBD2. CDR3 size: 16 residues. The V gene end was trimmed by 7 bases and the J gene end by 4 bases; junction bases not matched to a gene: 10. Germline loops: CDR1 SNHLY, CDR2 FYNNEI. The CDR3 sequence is CASTVGTSGKRYEQYF. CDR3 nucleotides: TGTGCCAGCACCGTGGGGACTAGCGGGAAGCGGTACGAGCAGTACTTC.

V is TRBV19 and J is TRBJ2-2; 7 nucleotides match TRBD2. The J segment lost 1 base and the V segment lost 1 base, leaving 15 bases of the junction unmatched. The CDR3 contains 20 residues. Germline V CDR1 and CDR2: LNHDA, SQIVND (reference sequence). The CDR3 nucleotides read TGTGCCAGTAGTATAGGTTCCGCTAGCGGACATACCTGGAACACCGGGGAGCTGTTTTTT. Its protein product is CASSIGSASGHTWNTGELFF.

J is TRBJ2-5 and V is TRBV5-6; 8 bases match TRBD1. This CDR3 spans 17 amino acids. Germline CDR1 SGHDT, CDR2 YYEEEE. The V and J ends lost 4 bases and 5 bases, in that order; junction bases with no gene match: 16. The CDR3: CASSPGWDRWLRETQYF. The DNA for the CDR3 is TGTGCCAGCAGCCCGGGTTGGGACAGGTGGCTCCGGGAGACCCAGTACTTC.

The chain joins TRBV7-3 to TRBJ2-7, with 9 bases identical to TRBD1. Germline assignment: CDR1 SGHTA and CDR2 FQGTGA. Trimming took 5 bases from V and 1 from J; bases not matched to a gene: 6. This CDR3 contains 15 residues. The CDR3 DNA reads TGTGCCAGCAGCCTCACCGGGACAGGGTCCTACGAGCAGTACTTC. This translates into CASSLTGTGSYEQYF.

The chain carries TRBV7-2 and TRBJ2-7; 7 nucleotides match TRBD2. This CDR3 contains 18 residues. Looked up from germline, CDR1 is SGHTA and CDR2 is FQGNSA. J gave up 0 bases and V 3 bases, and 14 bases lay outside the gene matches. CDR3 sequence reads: CASSFRAGTSQNSYEQYF. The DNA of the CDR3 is TGTGCCAGCAGCTTCAGAGCGGGAACCTCCCAAAACTCCTACGAGCAGTACTTC.

Here the CDR3 DNA reads TGCGCCAGCACAGGGTTAGGGGCGAACACCGGGGAGCTGTTTTTT. Translated: CASTGLGANTGELFF. The genes are TRBV5-1 and TRBJ2-2, with D tentatively TRBD1 (5 bases). The V gene's germline CDR1 is SGHRS and CDR2 YFSETQ. V was trimmed by 6 bases and J by 0 bases, leaving 12 bases between them. CDR3 size: 15 residues.

CDR3 protein: CASSQGFGAPRETQYF. The DNA of the CDR3 is TGTGCCAGCAGCCAAGGATTTGGTGCCCCTCGGGAGACCCAGTACTTC. The rearrangement joins TRBV14 to TRBJ2-5; D remains ambiguous. Germline V gives CDR1 SGHDN, CDR2 FVKESK. V was clipped by 1 base and J by 5 bases, with 17 bases between them. This CDR3 is 16 amino acids long. The variable domain in full, with the rest retrieved from reference TRBV14 and TRBJ2-5, is EAGVTQFPSHSVIEKGQTVTLRCDPISGHDNLYWYRRVMGKEIKFLLHFVKESKQDESGMPNNRFLAERTGGTYSTLKVQPAELEDSGVYFCASSQGFGAPRETQYFGPGTRLLVL.

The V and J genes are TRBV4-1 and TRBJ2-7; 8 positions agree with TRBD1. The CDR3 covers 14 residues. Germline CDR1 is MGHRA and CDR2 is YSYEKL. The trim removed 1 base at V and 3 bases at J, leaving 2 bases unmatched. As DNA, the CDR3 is TGCGCCAGCAGCCAAGGGACAGGGTTCTACGAGCAGTACTTC. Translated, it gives CASSQGTGFYEQYF.

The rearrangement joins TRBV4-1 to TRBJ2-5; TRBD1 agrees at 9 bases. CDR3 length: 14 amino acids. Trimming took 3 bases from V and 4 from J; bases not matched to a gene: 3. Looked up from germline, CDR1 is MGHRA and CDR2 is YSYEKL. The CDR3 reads CASSQGQGRETQYF. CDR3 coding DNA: TGCGCCAGCAGCCAGGGACAGGGTCGAGAGACCCAGTACTTC.

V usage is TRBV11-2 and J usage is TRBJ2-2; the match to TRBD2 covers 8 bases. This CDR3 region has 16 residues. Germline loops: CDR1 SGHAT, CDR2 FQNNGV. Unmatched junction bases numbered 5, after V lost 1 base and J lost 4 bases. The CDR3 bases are TGTGCCAGCAGCTTAGGGCAGCTAGCGGGCACCGGGGAGCTGTTTTTT. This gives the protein CASSLGQLAGTGELFF. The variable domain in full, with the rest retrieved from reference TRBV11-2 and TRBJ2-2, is EAGVAQSPRYKIIEKRQSVAFWCNPISGHATLYWYQQILGQGPKLLIQFQNNGVVDDSQLPKDRFSAERLKGVDSTLKIQPAKLEDSAVYLCASSLGQLAGTGELFFGEGSRLTVL.

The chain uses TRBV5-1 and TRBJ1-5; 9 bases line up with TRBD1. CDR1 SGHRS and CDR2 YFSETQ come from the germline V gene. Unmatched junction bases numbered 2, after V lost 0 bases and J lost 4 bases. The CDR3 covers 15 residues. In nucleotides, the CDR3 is TGCGCCAGCAGCTTGGGCGGGACAGGGAATCAGCCCCAGCATTTT. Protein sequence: CASSLGGTGNQPQHF.

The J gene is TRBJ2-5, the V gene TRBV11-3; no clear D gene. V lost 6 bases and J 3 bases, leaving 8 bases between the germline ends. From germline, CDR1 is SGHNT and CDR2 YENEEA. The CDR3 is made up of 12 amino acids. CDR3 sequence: CASRMRKETQYF. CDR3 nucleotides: TGTGCCAGCAGGATGAGGAAAGAGACCCAGTACTTC.

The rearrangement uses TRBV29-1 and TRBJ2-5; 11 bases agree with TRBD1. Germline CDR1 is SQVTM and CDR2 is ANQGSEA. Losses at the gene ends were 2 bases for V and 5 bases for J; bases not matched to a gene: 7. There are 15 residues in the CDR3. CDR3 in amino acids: CSVESGQGAGETQYF. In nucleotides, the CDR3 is TGCAGCGTTGAAAGCGGACAGGGGGCGGGGGAGACCCAGTACTTC.

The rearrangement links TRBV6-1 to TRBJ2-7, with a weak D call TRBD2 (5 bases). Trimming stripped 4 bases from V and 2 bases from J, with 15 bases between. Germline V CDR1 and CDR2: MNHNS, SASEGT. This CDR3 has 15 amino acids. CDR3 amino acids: CASSGAGEGPYEQYF. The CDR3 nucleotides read TGTGCCAGCAGTGGCGCGGGCGAGGGCCCCTACGAGCAGTACTTC.

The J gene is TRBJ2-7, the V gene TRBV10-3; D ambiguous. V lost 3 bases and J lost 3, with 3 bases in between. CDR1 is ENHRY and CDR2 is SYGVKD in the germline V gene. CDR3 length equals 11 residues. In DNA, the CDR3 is TGTGCCATCAGTGACGGCTACGAGCAGTACTTC. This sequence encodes CAISDGYEQYF.

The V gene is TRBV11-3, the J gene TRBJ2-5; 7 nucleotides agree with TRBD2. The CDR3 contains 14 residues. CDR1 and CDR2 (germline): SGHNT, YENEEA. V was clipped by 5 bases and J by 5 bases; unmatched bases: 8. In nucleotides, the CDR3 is TGTGCCAGCAGCCCCCGACTAGCCGGGGAGACCCAGTACTTC. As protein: CASSPRLAGETQYF.

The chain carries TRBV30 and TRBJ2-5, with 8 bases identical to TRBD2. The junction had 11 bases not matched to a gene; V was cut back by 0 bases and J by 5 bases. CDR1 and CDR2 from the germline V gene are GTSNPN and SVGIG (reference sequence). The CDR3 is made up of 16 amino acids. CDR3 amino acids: CAWSVGTRGPWETQYF. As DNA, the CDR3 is TGTGCCTGGAGTGTCGGGACTAGAGGGCCGTGGGAGACCCAGTACTTC.

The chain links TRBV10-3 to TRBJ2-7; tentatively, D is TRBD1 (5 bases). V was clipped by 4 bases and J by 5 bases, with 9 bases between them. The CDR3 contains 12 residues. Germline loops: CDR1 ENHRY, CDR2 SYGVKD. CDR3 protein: CAISVGADEQYF. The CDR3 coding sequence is TGTGCCATCAGTGTTGGGGCTGACGAGCAGTACTTC.

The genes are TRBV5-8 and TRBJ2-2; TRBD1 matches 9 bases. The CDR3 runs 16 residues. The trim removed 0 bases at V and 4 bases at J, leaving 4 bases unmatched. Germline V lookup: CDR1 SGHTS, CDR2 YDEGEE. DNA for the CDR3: TGTGCCAGCAGCTTGGACAGGGGGCAGGGCACCGGGGAGCTGTTTTTT. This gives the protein CASSLDRGQGTGELFF.

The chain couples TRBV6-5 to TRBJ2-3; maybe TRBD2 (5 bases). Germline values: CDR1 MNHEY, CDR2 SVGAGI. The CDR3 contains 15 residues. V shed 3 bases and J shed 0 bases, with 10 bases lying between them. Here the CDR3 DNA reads TGTGCCAGCAGTTATGCTGGCGGGAGCACAGATACGCAGTATTTT. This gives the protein CASSYAGGSTDTQYF.

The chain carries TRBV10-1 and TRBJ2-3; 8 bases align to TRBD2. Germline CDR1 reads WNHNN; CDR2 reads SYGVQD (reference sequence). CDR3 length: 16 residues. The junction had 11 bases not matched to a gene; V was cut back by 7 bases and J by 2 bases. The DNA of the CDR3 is TGCGCCAGCAAACCTACTAGCGGAAAAGACACAGATACGCAGTATTTT. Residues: CASKPTSGKDTDTQYF.

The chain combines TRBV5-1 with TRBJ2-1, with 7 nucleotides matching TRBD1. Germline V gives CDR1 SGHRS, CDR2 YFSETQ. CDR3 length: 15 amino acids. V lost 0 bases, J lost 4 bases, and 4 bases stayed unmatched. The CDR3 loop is CASSLEGAGYNEQFF. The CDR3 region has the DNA TGCGCCAGCAGCTTGGAGGGGGCAGGTTACAATGAGCAGTTCTTC.